Each of the 15 T cell receptor beta chains below was sequenced from the same sample in a study of cytomegalovirus exposure and HLA in healthy donors. This PCR relied on a set of 60 Vbeta primers and 13 Jbeta primers. Clones were sequenced by immunoSEQ multiplex PCR, and TCRdb holds only the in-frame ones, with some missing. The sample contains around 260,000 clones, approximately 80% of which appear only once. Sequencing was done on a sample of PBMCs. Receptors originate from a girl aged 2-15 years in good health and CMV-seronegative.

The chain combines TRBV2 with TRBJ2-5; possible D gene TRBD2, 5 bases. The germline V gene has CDR1 SNHLY and CDR2 FYNNEI. V gave up 10 bases and J gave up 5 bases, with 29 bases separating them. CDR3 length: 17 residues. CDR3 coding DNA: TGTGCCATCCAGGAGGAGCTCTCCGCTCATTCGAAGGAGACCCAGTACTTC. Translated: CAIQEELSAHSKETQYF.

This chain connects TRBV6-5 to TRBJ1-1, with D uncertain. The germline V and J ends were trimmed by 0 bases and 4 bases, with 12 bases remaining between them. CDR3 length: 15 residues. Germline loops: CDR1 MNHEY, CDR2 SVGAGI. CDR3 residues: CASSYSWTSSTEAFF. The DNA of the CDR3 is TGTGCCAGCAGTTACTCGTGGACTAGCAGCACTGAAGCTTTCTTT.

This chain uses TRBV10-3 with TRBJ2-1; 14 nucleotides line up with TRBD2. The J segment lost 9 bases and the V segment lost 8 bases, leaving 3 bases of the junction unmatched. Germline-derived CDR1 and CDR2 are ENHRY and SYGVKD. The length of the CDR3 is 13 residues. The CDR3 loop reads CAIGTSGRSEQFF. For the CDR3, the DNA is TGTGCCATCGGGACTAGCGGGAGAAGTGAGCAGTTCTTC.

The V gene is TRBV5-4, the J gene TRBJ2-2; D uncertain. CDR3 length equals 14 residues. CDR1 and CDR2 (germline): SGHNT, YYREEE (reference sequence). Trimming left V 2 bases short and J 5 bases short, with 10 bases between. The CDR3 here is CASSFESPTGELFF. CDR3 DNA: TGTGCCAGCAGCTTCGAGTCTCCAACCGGGGAGCTGTTTTTT.

This clone came up once. The V gene is TRBV4-2, the J gene TRBJ2-5; D is ambiguous. Trimming took 0 bases from V and 1 from J, leaving 6 bases between them. CDR3 size: 14 residues. Germline CDR1 is LGHNA and CDR2 is YNFKEQ. The CDR3 spells CASSQESSQETQYF. The CDR3 nucleotides read TGTGCCAGCAGCCAAGAGTCATCCCAAGAGACCCAGTACTTC.

On this clone itself: The conserved closing phenylalanine or tryptophan is absent in this CDR3, likely reflecting a read error. Because the CDR3's place on the DNA is in doubt, the DNA is left out and the CDR3 is given as listed by TCRdb. The genes are TRBV4-1 and TRBJ2-3; TRBD2, the D gene given by the table, was not confirmed from the DNA. Germline V gene sequence: CDR1 MGHRA, CDR2 YSYEKL. The CDR3 region is 16 residues in length, termini included. CDR3 sequence reads: CASSQDPSGGPRLLKV.

This clone was seen more than once but under ten times. The V gene is TRBV10-3, the J gene TRBJ2-7; TRBD2 is a possible D gene (5 bases). V gave up 5 bases and J gave up 4 bases, with 24 bases separating them. This CDR3 has 17 residues. CDR1 ENHRY and CDR2 SYGVKD come from the germline V gene. The CDR3 DNA follows: TGTGCCATCAGTCCGCGGCTTCGAGGACTCGCTGGTTACGAGCAGTACTTC. Translating gives CAISPRLRGLAGYEQYF.

J is TRBJ2-5 and V is TRBV10-2; 14 bases map to TRBD2. Germline V gives CDR1 WSHSY, CDR2 SAAADI. With V trimmed by 6 bases and J by 12 bases, 9 bases remained unmatched. The CDR3 is made up of 14 amino acids. The CDR3, as DNA: TGCGCCAGCAGCTTGCCGGGACTAGCGGGAGAGGAGTACTTC. This gives the protein CASSLPGLAGEEYF.

This clone was recorded a few times. The chain is built from TRBV5-1 and TRBJ2-1, with D possibly TRBD2 on 6 matching bases. This CDR3 has 14 amino acids. Trimming took off 4 bases at V and 3 bases at J, with 11 bases between the two ends. The germline V gene encodes CDR1 SGHRS and CDR2 YFSETQ. CDR3 in amino acids: CASSPRGDYNEQFF. The CDR3 bases are TGCGCCAGCAGCCCTCGCGGGGACTACAATGAGCAGTTCTTC.

This clone appeared once. V is TRBV4-2 and J is TRBJ2-3; TRBD2 might be the D (6 bases). This CDR3 has 17 residues. Trimming left V 0 bases short and J 7 bases short, with 20 bases between. From germline, CDR1 is LGHNA and CDR2 YNFKEQ. DNA for the CDR3: TGTGCCAGCAGCCAAGATCCCGGCGGGACCCTAGGGAATACGCAGTATTTT. This encodes CASSQDPGGTLGNTQYF.

V and J are TRBV19 and TRBJ2-7; no firm D call. This CDR3 is 13 amino acids long. V dropped 5 bases and J dropped 6 bases, with 14 bases sitting between them. Per the germline V gene, CDR1 is LNHDA and CDR2 is SQIVND (reference sequence). The CDR3 sequence is CASSPLTPLEQYF. The DNA for the CDR3 is TGTGCCAGTAGTCCTCTGACACCTCTCGAGCAGTACTTC.

This clone was found once. V is TRBV28 and J is TRBJ2-7; D is possibly TRBD1 (6 bases). Germline V gene sequence: CDR1 MDHEN, CDR2 SYDVKM. Trimming shortened V by 5 bases and J by 1 base, and 12 bases separated the two germline ends. The CDR3 has 14 residues. CDR3 sequence reads: CASSIQGKSYEQYF. CDR3 DNA sequence: TGTGCCAGCAGTATCCAGGGGAAATCCTACGAGCAGTACTTC.

V gene TRBV4-2 combines with J gene TRBJ2-5; TRBD2 matches 11 bases. Germline lookup yields CDR1 LGHNA and CDR2 YNFKEQ. The CDR3 is 16 amino acids. V shed 1 base and J 3 bases; nucleotides not matched to a gene: 4. The CDR3 DNA sequence: TGTGCCAGCAGCCAAGGTTCGGGACTAGCGGAAGAGACCCAGTACTTC. Its protein product is CASSQGSGLAEETQYF.

This clone occurred a few times. In the same sample, other DNA sequences code for this CDR3. The V call is TRBV18, the J call TRBJ1-2, with D possibly TRBD1 on 6 matching bases. Germline loops: CDR1 KGHSH, CDR2 LQKENI. Between the trimmed V and J ends, which lost 3 bases and 4 bases, there was a span of 9 bases. The CDR3 runs 13 residues. CDR3 amino acids: CASSPTGPYGYTF. The CDR3 bases are TGTGCCAGCTCACCGACAGGTCCCTATGGCTACACCTTC.

Concerning this clone: The same CDR3 is also encoded by other DNA sequences in this sample. The chain links TRBV5-1 to TRBJ2-7, with 8 nucleotides matching TRBD1. The germline gives CDR1 SGHRS, CDR2 YFSETQ. Unmatched junction bases numbered 9, after V lost 3 bases and J lost 4 bases. The CDR3 loop spans 15 amino acids. Written as DNA, the CDR3 is TGCGCCAGCAGCTCAACCGGGACAGGAACATACGAGCAGTACTTC. Translated, it gives CASSSTGTGTYEQYF.